The present entry profiles one T cell receptor beta chain with its context. Its antigen is unidentified. The source of the sample is a study of shared clonotypes between healthy human individuals. Study-level results: Sampling included only blood; tissue repertoires likely differ.

This CDR3 has 13 residues. The germline V gene has CDR1 MNHEY and CDR2 SVGAGI. V was pared by 7 bases and J by 3 bases, with 13 bases between. Produced via immunoSEQ multiplex PCR; TCRdb's table is partial and in-frame only. The profile shows about 490,000 clones, roughly 85% of them singletons. Sample: PBMCs. The V gene is TRBV6-5, the J gene TRBJ2-7; D perhaps matches TRBD2 (5 bases). The receptor was derived from a woman in her forties in good health. Some clones in this sample may be carry-over from other donors' samples. The CDR3 is CASMENGDYEQYF. DNA for the CDR3: TGTGCCAGCATGGAGAACGGGGACTACGAGCAGTACTTC.